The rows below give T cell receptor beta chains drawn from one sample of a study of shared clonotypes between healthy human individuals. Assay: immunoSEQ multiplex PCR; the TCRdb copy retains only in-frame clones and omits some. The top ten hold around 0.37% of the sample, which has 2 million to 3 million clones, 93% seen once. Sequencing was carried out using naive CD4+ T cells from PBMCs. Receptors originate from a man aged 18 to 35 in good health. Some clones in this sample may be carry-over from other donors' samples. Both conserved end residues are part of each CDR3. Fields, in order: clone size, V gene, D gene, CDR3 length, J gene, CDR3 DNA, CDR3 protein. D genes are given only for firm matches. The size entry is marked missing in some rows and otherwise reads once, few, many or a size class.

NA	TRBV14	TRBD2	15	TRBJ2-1	TGTGCCAGCAGCGGCGGGGGGAGAGGGTACAATGAGCAGTTCTTC	CASSGGGRGYNEQFF
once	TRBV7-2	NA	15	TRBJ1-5	TGTGCCAGCAGCTTAGCGTCCAGTGTGGGCCAGCCCCAGCATTTT	CASSLASSVGQPQHF
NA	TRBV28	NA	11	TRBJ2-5	TGTGCCAGCAGCGAAAAAGAGACCCAGTACTTC	CASSEKETQYF
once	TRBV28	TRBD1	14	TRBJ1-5	TGTGCCAGCAGGGGAGGGACAGTGAATCAGCCCCAGCATTTT	CASRGGTVNQPQHF
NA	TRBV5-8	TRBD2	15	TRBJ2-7	TGTGCCAGCAGCTCTATAGCGGGGGCAACCTACGAGCAGTACTTC	CASSSIAGATYEQYF
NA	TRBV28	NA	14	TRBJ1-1	TGTGCCAGCAGTTTTCATGGGGTTGGCACTGAAGCTTTCTTT	CASSFHGVGTEAFF
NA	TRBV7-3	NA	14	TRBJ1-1	TGTGCCAGCAGCTTACAGGGTGGGTACACTGAAGCTTTCTTT	CASSLQGGYTEAFF
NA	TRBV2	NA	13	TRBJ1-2	TGTGCCAGCAGTGAAGAGAGTAGAGCGGGCTACACCTTC	CASSEESRAGYTF
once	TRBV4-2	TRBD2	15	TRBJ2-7	TGTGCCAGCAGCCTCAAAGCGGGAGTAAATCACGAGCAGTACTTC	CASSLKAGVNHEQYF
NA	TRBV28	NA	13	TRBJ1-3	TGTGCCGGGGCCAGAGGGGATGGAAACACCATATATTTT	CAGARGDGNTIYF
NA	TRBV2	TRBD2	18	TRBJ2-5	TGTGCCAGCCTAACTTTAGCCCGCGGACTAGCGGGCCAAGAGACCCAGTACTTC	CASLTLARGLAGQETQYF
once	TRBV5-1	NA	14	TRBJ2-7	TGCGCCAGCAGCTTGGGTCCCCCCCCCTACGAGCAGTACTTC	CASSLGPPPYEQYF
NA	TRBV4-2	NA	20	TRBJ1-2	TGTGCCAGCAGCCACGAATCACCGGGGCCAGCGGCGGCCGGGAACTATGGCTACACCTTC	CASSHESPGPAAAGNYGYTF
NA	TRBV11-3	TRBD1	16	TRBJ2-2	TGTGCCAGCAGCCCCCTCGGCAGGGGGCACACCGGGGAGCTGTTTTTT	CASSPLGRGHTGELFF
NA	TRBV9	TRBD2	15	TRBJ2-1	TGTGCCAGCAGCGCCGGGGCTAGCGGGGACAATGAGCAGTTCTTC	CASSAGASGDNEQFF
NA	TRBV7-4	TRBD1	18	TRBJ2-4	TGTGCCACGCCCTACAGGGGGCCCGTGGTCATGTCCAAAAACATTCAGTACTTC	CATPYRGPVVMSKNIQYF
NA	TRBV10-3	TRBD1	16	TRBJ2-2	TGTGCCATCAGTGTTGGGGGCAGGGGGCTGGCCGGGGAGCTGTTTTTT	CAISVGGRGLAGELFF
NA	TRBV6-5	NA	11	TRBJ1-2	TGTGCCAGCACCAATGCGCGAGTAATACACTTC	CASTNARVIHF
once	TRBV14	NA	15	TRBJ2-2	TGTGCCAGCAGCCTACGGGCCTCACCGCTCGGGGAGCTGTTTTTT	CASSLRASPLGELFF
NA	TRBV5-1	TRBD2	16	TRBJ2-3	TGCGCCAGCAGCTTGGGGCTAGCGGGAGTTGGGGATACGCAGTATTTT	CASSLGLAGVGDTQYF
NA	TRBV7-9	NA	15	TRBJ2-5	TGTGCCAGCAGCCCCGGAGGGCCGAGGAGAGAGACCCAGTACTTC	CASSPGGPRRETQYF
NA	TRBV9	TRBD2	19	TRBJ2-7	TGTGCCAGCAGCGTAGGAGTGGGACTAGCGGGAAAAGATCCCTACGAGCAGTACTTC	CASSVGVGLAGKDPYEQYF
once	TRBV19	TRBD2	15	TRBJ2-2	TGTGCCAGTAGTATTGGGCTAGCGGGATCCGGGGAGCTGTTTTTT	CASSIGLAGSGELFF
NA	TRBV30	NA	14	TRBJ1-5	TGTGCCTGGAGTAACCCGGCGAAAAATCAGCCCCAGCATTTT	CAWSNPAKNQPQHF
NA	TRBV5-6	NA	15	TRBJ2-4	TGTGCCAGCAGCTTGCTAGCCGGAGCCAAAAACATTCAGTACTTC	CASSLLAGAKNIQYF
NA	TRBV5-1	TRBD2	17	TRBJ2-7	TGCGCCAGCAGCTTGGGACCGACTAGCGGGGCTTCCTACGAGCAGTACTTC	CASSLGPTSGASYEQYF
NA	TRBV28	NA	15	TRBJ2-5	TGTGCCATCAAAAAGGGGCGGGCCAATCAAGAGACCCAGTACTTC	CAIKKGRANQETQYF
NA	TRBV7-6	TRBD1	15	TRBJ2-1	TGTGCCAGCAGCTTAGTCGCGACAGGGCTGAATGAGCAGTTCTTC	CASSLVATGLNEQFF
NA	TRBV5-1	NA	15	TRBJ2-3	TGCGCCAGCGGTCTTCGGTACCGGGGCACAGATACGCAGTATTTT	CASGLRYRGTDTQYF
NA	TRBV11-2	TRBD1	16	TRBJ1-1	TGTGCCAGCAGCCTAAGACAGGGAGGGGCGGACACTGAAGCTTTCTTT	CASSLRQGGADTEAFF
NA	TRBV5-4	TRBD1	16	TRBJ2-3	TGTGCCAGCAGCTTGGCGGGACAGGGAAGCACAGATACGCAGTATTTT	CASSLAGQGSTDTQYF
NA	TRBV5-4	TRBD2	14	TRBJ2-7	TGTGCCAGCAGCGCAGCGGGAGGTACCTACGAGCAGTACTTC	CASSAAGGTYEQYF
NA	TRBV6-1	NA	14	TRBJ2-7	TGTGCCAGCAGGGAAAATCCCGGGAGACGCGAGCAGTACTTC	CASRENPGRREQYF
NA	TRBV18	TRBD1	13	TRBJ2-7	TGTGCCAGCTCCTATGGACAGGTCTACGAGCAGTACTTC	CASSYGQVYEQYF
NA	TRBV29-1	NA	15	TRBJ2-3	TGCAGCGTACTCCCTAGGGCAGGGGGCACAGATACGCAGTATTTT	CSVLPRAGGTDTQYF
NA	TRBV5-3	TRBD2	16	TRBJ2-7	TGTGCCAGAAGCTTCGGCGGGAGGGCCGAACTCTACGAGCAGTACTTC	CARSFGGRAELYEQYF
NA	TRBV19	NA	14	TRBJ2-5	TGTGCCAGTAGTACGGGACGGATCCAAGAGACCCAGTACTTC	CASSTGRIQETQYF
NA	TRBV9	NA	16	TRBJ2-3	TGTGCCAGCAGCGTAGTCCTCAGCGGGAGCACAGATACGCAGTATTTT	CASSVVLSGSTDTQYF
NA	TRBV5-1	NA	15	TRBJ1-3	TGCGCCAGCAGCTTGGTACAGGGTCCTGGAAACACCATATATTTT	CASSLVQGPGNTIYF
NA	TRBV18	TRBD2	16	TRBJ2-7	TGTGCCAGCTCACCACCGGGACTAGCGGCCTCCTACGAGCAGTACTTC	CASSPPGLAASYEQYF
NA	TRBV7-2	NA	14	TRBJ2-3	TGTGCCAGCAGCTTAAGGGCTGGGGCCGATACGCAGTATTTT	CASSLRAGADTQYF
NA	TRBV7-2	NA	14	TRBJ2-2	TGTGCCAGCAGTGGGGGTGAGGGAGCCGGGGAGCTGTTTTTT	CASSGGEGAGELFF
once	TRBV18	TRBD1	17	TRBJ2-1	TGTGCCAGCTCACCCGCGACACCGGGACAGGGGAAAAATGAGCAGTTCTTC	CASSPATPGQGKNEQFF
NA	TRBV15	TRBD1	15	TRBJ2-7	TGTGCCACCAGCAGCCCGGGACAGGGGTCCTACGAGCAGTACTTC	CATSSPGQGSYEQYF
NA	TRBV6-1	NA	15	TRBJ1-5	TGTGCCAGCAGTGAAGTAGGGAGGGGCAATCAGCCCCAGCATTTT	CASSEVGRGNQPQHF
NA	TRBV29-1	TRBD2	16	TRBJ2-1	TGCAGCGTTGAAGGTACTAGCGGGCCCTCCTACAATGAGCAGTTCTTC	CSVEGTSGPSYNEQFF
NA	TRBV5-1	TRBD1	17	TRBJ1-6	TGCGCCAGCAGCTTGGAGGGGGCCCTCTCCTATAATTCACCCCTCCACTTT	CASSLEGALSYNSPLHF
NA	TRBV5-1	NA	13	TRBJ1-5	TGCGCCAGCAGCGGGGGCGACAATCAGCCCCAGCATTTT	CASSGGDNQPQHF
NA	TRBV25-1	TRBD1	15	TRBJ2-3	TGTGCCAGCAGTTCCCAGGGGGCGGGCTGGGATACGCAGTATTTT	CASSSQGAGWDTQYF
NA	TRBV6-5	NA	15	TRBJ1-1	TGTGCCAGCAGTTACCGACCGACAGGACCAACTGAAGCTTTCTTT	CASSYRPTGPTEAFF
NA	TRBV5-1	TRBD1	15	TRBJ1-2	TGCGCCAGCAGCTTTTTGACAGGGCTCGACTATGGCTACACCTTC	CASSFLTGLDYGYTF
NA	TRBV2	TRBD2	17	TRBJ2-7	TGTGCCAGCAGTGATAGGGGCACGACTAGCGGGAGTAACGAGCAGTACTTC	CASSDRGTTSGSNEQYF
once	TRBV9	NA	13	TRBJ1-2	TGTGCCAGCAGCGCAGGGTCCCTGGGGGGCTACACCTTC	CASSAGSLGGYTF
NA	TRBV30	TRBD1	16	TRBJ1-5	TGTGCCTGGAGTGTAACAGGGGTTCATAGCAATCAGCCCCAGCATTTT	CAWSVTGVHSNQPQHF
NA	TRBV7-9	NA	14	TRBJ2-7	TGTGCCAGCAGCCTGATCGCCGGAGACTACGAGCAGTACTTC	CASSLIAGDYEQYF
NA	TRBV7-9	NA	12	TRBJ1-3	TGTGCCAGACAGAGCTCTGGAAACACCATATATTTT	CARQSSGNTIYF
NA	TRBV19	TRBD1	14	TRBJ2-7	TGTGCCAGTAGCCGTAGACAGGGGACGCACGAGCAGTACTTC	CASSRRQGTHEQYF
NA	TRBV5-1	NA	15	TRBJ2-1	TGCGCCAGCACCGGGGGTGGCAGCTCCTACAATGAGCAGTTCTTC	CASTGGGSSYNEQFF